The 8 T cell receptor beta chains below were found in one sample sequenced in a study of cytomegalovirus exposure and HLA in healthy donors. The primer mix had 60 Vbeta and 13 Jbeta primers. The assay was immunoSEQ multiplex PCR, and TCRdb's table has in-frame clones only and misses some. The sample totals just under 90,000 clones. The sequenced sample was PBMCs. Every receptor here comes from a girl aged 10 to 17 in good health and CMV-seropositive.

The rearrangement joins TRBV6-1 to TRBJ1-1; D is unresolved. The germline CDR1 and CDR2 sequences are MNHNS and SASEGT. CDR3 length equals 16 residues. The germline V and J ends were trimmed by 0 bases and 0 bases, with 11 bases remaining between them. The CDR3, as DNA: TGTGCCAGCAGTGAAGCGCTCCCGCGGCTGAACACTGAAGCTTTCTTT. Its translation: CASSEALPRLNTEAFF.

The V gene is TRBV9, the J gene TRBJ1-1; unclear D gene. There are 13 residues in the CDR3. The germline CDR1 and CDR2 sequences are SGDLS and YYNGEE. V lost 2 bases and J 5 bases, leaving 10 bases between the germline ends. The DNA of the CDR3 is TGTGCCAGCAGCGTCGCTATCGGGACTGAAGCTTTCTTT. As protein: CASSVAIGTEAFF.

The chain combines TRBV9 with TRBJ1-1; the D gene is possibly TRBD1 (5 bases). V gave up 5 bases and J gave up 3 bases, with 11 bases separating them. This CDR3 has 13 residues. Germline loops: CDR1 SGDLS, CDR2 YYNGEE. CDR3 sequence reads: CASSRGGDTEAFF. In DNA, the CDR3 is TGTGCCAGCAGTCGGGGAGGGGACACTGAAGCTTTCTTT.

This chain joins TRBV7-8 and TRBJ2-5, with 8 bases lining up with TRBD2. Germline V gene data show CDR1 as SGHVS and CDR2 as FQNEAQ. This CDR3 comprises 16 residues. After removal of 1 base from V and 2 bases from J, the junction contained 6 bases not matched to a gene. CDR3 in amino acids: CASSLVRTSSQETQYF. The CDR3 DNA is TGTGCCAGCAGCTTAGTCCGGACTAGCTCGCAAGAGACCCAGTACTTC.

V usage is TRBV4-2 and J usage is TRBJ2-7; D might be TRBD1 (6 bases). Deletions cut 0 bases from V and 1 base from J, with 19 bases between. The CDR3 totals 18 residues. Germline CDR1 and CDR2: LGHNA and YNFKEQ. The CDR3 region is CASSQERVVQGLSYEQYF. CDR3 coding DNA: TGTGCCAGCAGCCAAGAAAGGGTTGTACAGGGCCTGTCCTACGAGCAGTACTTC.

The V and J genes are TRBV5-1 and TRBJ2-7; TRBD1 agrees at 9 bases. The CDR3 contains 16 residues. The V gene's germline CDR1 is SGHRS and CDR2 YFSETQ. The J segment lost 2 bases and the V segment lost 3 bases, leaving 9 bases of the junction unmatched. CDR3 sequence (DNA): TGCGCCAGCAGCTACTGGACAGGGGTCATTGCCTACGAGCAGTACTTC. This sequence encodes CASSYWTGVIAYEQYF.

The chain links TRBV7-9 to TRBJ2-3; D might be TRBD2 (5 bases). This CDR3 has 13 amino acids. Per germline, CDR1 SEHNR and CDR2 FQNEAQ (reference sequence). The V and J ends lost 1 base and 6 bases respectively, with 8 bases between them. The CDR3 region is CASSLGTVDTQYF. In DNA, the CDR3 is TGTGCCAGCAGCTTAGGGACTGTCGATACGCAGTATTTT.

The V gene is TRBV6-5, the J gene TRBJ2-5; 8 nucleotides match TRBD1. The CDR3 sequence is 13 residues long. The germline V gene has CDR1 MNHEY and CDR2 SVGAGI. V lost 6 bases to trimming and J lost 4 bases; unmatched junction nucleotides: 4. CDR3 sequence (DNA): TGTGCCAGCAGACCAGGGGGCTCAGAGACCCAGTACTTC. Translating it yields CASRPGGSETQYF.